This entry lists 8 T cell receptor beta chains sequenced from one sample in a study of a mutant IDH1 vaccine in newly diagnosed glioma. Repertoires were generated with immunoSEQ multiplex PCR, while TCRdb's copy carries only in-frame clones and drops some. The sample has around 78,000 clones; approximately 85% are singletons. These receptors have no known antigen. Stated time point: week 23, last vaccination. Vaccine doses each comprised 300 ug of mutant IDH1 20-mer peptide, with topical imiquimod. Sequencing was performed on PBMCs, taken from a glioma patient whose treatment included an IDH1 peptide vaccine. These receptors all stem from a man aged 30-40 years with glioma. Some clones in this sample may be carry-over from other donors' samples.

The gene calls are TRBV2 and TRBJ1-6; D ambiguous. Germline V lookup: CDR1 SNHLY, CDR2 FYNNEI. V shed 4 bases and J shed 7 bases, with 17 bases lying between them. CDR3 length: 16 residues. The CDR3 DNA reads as TGTGCCAGCAGTGCCCGGGCGGCAGGCAGCAATTCACCCCTCCACTTT. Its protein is CASSARAAGSNSPLHF.

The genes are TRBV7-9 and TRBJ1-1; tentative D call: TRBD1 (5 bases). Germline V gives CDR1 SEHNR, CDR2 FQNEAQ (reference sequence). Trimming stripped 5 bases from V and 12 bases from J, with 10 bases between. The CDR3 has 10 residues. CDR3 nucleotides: TGTGCCAGCAGCGTAGGGGAGCCTTTCTTT. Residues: CASSVGEPFF.

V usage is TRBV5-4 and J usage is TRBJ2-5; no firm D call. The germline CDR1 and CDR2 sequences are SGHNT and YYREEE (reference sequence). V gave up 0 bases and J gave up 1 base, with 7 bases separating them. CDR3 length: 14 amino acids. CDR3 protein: CASSLGGVQETQYF. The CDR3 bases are TGTGCCAGCAGCTTGGGTGGGGTCCAAGAGACCCAGTACTTC.

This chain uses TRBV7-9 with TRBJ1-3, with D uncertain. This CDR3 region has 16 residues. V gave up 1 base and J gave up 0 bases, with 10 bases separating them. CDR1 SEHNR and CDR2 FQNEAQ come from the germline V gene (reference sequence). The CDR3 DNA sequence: TGTGCCAGCAGCTTAGGTGGAGGTTCCTCTGGAAACACCATATATTTT. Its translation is CASSLGGGSSGNTIYF.

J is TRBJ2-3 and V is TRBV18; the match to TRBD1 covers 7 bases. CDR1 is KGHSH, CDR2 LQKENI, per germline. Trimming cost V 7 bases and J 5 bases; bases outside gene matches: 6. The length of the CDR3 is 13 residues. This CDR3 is CASWDSQRDTQYF. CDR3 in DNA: TGTGCCAGCTGGGACAGCCAAAGAGATACGCAGTATTTT.

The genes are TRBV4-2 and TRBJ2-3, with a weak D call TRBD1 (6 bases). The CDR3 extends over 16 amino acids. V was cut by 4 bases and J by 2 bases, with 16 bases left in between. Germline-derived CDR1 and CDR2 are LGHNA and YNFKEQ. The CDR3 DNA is TGTGCCAGCAGCCTGACAACAGGGTCTTCCACAGATACGCAGTATTTT. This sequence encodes CASSLTTGSSTDTQYF.

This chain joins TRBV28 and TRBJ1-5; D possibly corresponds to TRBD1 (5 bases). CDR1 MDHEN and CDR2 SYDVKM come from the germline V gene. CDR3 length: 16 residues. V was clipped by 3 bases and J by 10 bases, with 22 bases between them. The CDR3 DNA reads TGTGCCAGCAGTTTCCCTACCTTGGGGAGGGGAAACCCCCAGCATTTT. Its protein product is CASSFPTLGRGNPQHF.

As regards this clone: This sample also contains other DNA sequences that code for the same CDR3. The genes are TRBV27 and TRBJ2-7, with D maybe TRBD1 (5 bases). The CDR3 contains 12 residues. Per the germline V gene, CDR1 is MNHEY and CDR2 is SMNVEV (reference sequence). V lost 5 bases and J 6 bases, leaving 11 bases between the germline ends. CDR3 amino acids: CASSPQGGEQYF. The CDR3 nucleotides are TGTGCCAGCAGTCCGCAGGGTGGCGAGCAGTACTTC.